This T cell receptor (beta chain) appears in the sequencing data of a study of vaccination and CD4 T cells after COVID-19. The sample's treatment: approximately 9-day PBMC culture with coronavirus spike peptide pools or control peptides (ViraFEST assay). Antigen-specific T cells were expanded with peptide pools by ViraFEST, and TCRs were then sequenced. The assay that was used to sequence DNA from cultured CD4+ T cells was the Oncomine TCR Beta short-read assay. Investigators isolated genomic DNA from cultured CD4+ T cells. TCRdb reprocessed the PCR reads via MiXCR and lists one record per CDR3 protein. Counted here are several thousand distinct CDR3 sequences, roughly three fifths occurring once; the ten biggest clones make up about 20%. Germline loops: CDR1 LNHNV, CDR2 YYDKDF (reference sequence). This CDR3 has 16 residues. V gave up 0 bases and J gave up 3 bases, with 14 bases separating them. Of note for this clonotype: Its target is unknown.

The V gene is TRBV15, the J gene TRBJ2-5; possibly TRBD2 for D (5 bases). Material for sequencing was CD4+ T cells from blood, cultured in vitro. This TCR derives from a human donor who had recovered from COVID-19. In DNA form, the CDR3 reads TGTGCCACCAGCAGAGATGGATTCGGGAAGGAAGAGACCCAGTACTTC. This gives the protein CATSRDGFGKEETQYF. Full variable domain (outside the CDR3, taken from reference TRBV15 and TRBJ2-5): DAMVIQNPRYQVTQFGKPVTLSCSQTLNHNVMYWYQQKSSQAPKLLFHYYDKDFNNEADTPDNFQSRRPNTSFCFLDIRSPGLGDTAMYLCATSRDGFGKEETQYFGPGTRLLVL.